This T cell receptor (beta chain) was documented in a study of blood T cell repertoires in COVID-19. This clone has just one count. Germline-derived CDR1 and CDR2 are LNHDA and SQIVND (reference sequence). The CDR3 totals 15 residues. V dropped 3 bases and J dropped 6; count of bases not matched to a gene: 7. TCRdb keeps only in-frame clones here, not all; method: immunoSEQ multiplex PCR. The sample records about 45,000 clones, approximately 87% being singletons. The sample comprised peripheral blood. The chain has TRBV19 and TRBJ2-1; 8 bases align to TRBD2. The receptor was isolated from a human donor in a cohort sampled during active COVID-19. Here the CDR3 reads CASSIGSGVINEQFF. The CDR3 bases are TGTGCCAGTAGTATTGGTAGCGGGGTCATCAATGAGCAGTTCTTC.